The subject of this entry is one T cell receptor (beta chain). Its matching antigen is unknown. This entry is derived from a study of vaccination and CD4 T cells after COVID-19. Study-wide results and caveats: SARS-CoV-2-reactive clonotypes showed a nonsignificant median rise from about 20 to 38.

CDR1 and CDR2 (germline): KGHDR, SFDVKD. Trimming removed 2 bases at V and 2 bases at J, with 11 bases between. The CDR3 loop spans 15 amino acids. At the Johns Hopkins FTIC core, DNA taken from cultured CD4+ T cells was sequenced by way of the Oncomine TCR Beta short-read assay. Genomic DNA extraction was carried out from cultured CD4+ T cells. MiXCR, applied by TCRdb to the PCR reads, yields one record per CDR3 protein. Found here are tens of thousands of distinct CDR3 sequences, over 60% of them singletons; the top ten hold around 15%. Treatment defined: approximately 10-day PBMC culture with coronavirus spike peptide pools or control peptides (ViraFEST assay). Cell culture was performed with 2 million or so PBMCs per well in the presence of about 9.3 IU/ml IL-2 and 10 ug/ml peptide pools. Negative selection was the method that isolated CD4+ T cells after ten to eleven days of culture.

This receptor was taken from a human donor who received a COVID-19 vaccine. This material consisted of CD4+ T cells from blood, cultured in vitro, taken after SARS-CoV-2 vaccination. The chain carries TRBV24-1 and TRBJ2-5, with D tentatively TRBD1 (5 bases). Here the CDR3 reads CATSDSRSGQETQYF. The CDR3 bases are TGTGCCACCAGTGATTCGAGATCAGGGCAAGAGACCCAGTACTTC.